The T cell receptor beta chain under discussion was sequenced for a study of blood T cell repertoires in COVID-19. For the study at large: Spain, Italy and the United States supplied samples that represented acute and convalescent COVID-19.

The assay was immunoSEQ multiplex PCR, and TCRdb's table has in-frame clones only and misses some. The table lists tens of thousands of clones, approximately 80% of them singletons. The CDR3 sequence is 14 residues long. The junction had 4 bases not matched to a gene; V was cut back by 3 bases and J by 4 bases. Germline V CDR1 and CDR2: KGHSH, LQKENI. This clone was seen once. The receptor was isolated from a human donor in a cohort sampled during active COVID-19. The sequencing input was peripheral blood. The V and J genes are TRBV18 and TRBJ1-1; the match to TRBD1 covers 8 bases. CDR3 in amino acids: CASSPDRAGTEAFF. In DNA, the CDR3 is TGTGCCAGCTCACCGGACAGGGCTGGCACTGAAGCTTTCTTT.